These 14 T cell receptor beta chains share one sample of origin, sequenced in a study of cytomegalovirus exposure and HLA in healthy donors. PCR involved 60 Vbeta and 13 Jbeta primers. Libraries were prepared by immunoSEQ multiplex PCR; TCRdb keeps only in-frame clonotypes and omits some of them. The profile shows 95,000 to 150,000 clones, 50% to 75% of them singletons. The material sequenced was PBMCs. The receptors shown here come from a woman aged 35 to 49 in good health and CMV-seropositive.

The gene calls are TRBV6-5 and TRBJ1-3; D is uncertain. CDR3 length: 15 amino acids. In germline, CDR1 is MNHEY, CDR2 SVGAGI. V was clipped by 2 bases and J by 0 bases, with 8 bases between them. CDR3 bases: TGTGCCAGCAGTTACAAGCCCAACTCTGGAAACACCATATATTTT. Translated, it gives CASSYKPNSGNTIYF.

This clone was seen more than once but under ten times. The rearrangement joins TRBV2 to TRBJ1-5; D remains ambiguous. Germline V gives CDR1 SNHLY, CDR2 FYNNEI. Trimming removed 4 bases from V and 5 bases from J, with 18 bases in between. The CDR3 is 16 residues long. CDR3 sequence (DNA): TGTGCCAGCAGTGTGAGGTCCGGGAAAGGAGATCAGCCCCAGCATTTT. It translates to CASSVRSGKGDQPQHF.

The gene calls are TRBV12-5 and TRBJ1-4, with 9 nucleotides matching TRBD1. In germline, CDR1 is LGHNT, CDR2 FRNRAP. V lost 5 bases to trimming and J lost 7 bases; unmatched junction nucleotides: 2. The CDR3 totals 13 residues. The CDR3 sequence is CASGRQGVEKLFF. CDR3 bases: TGTGCTAGTGGTCGACAGGGGGTTGAAAAACTGTTTTTT.

The CDR3 protein is CASRQEQNTEAFF. CDR3 nucleotide sequence: TGTGCCAGCAGACAGGAGCAGAACACTGAAGCTTTCTTT. The chain has TRBV6-4 and TRBJ1-1; D might be TRBD1 (5 bases). This CDR3 contains 13 residues. V lost 6 bases, J lost 1 base, and 9 bases lay in between. Germline CDR1 MRHNA, CDR2 SNTAGT.

This clone was seen a handful of times. V is TRBV30 and J is TRBJ2-1, with 13 bases aligning to TRBD2. V lost 6 bases to trimming and J lost 9 bases; unmatched junction nucleotides: 14. The CDR3 consists of 16 residues. Germline CDR1 and CDR2: GTSNPN and SVGIG (reference sequence). The CDR3 bases are TGTGCCTGCCCTTCACGGACTAGCGGGGGCAATGGTGAGCAGTTCTTC. Its translation is CACPSRTSGGNGEQFF.

The chain combines TRBV6-5 with TRBJ2-5, with 8 bases identical to TRBD2. Germline CDR1 and CDR2: MNHEY and SVGAGI. This CDR3 is built from 15 residues. Germline trimming cut 5 bases from V and 2 bases from J; bases unmatched to any gene: 7. In DNA form, the CDR3 reads TGTGCCAGCAGTCTCCTAGCGGGCTATCAAGAGACCCAGTACTTC. Its translation is CASSLLAGYQETQYF.

This rearrangement joins TRBV7-9 to TRBJ2-2, with D possibly matching TRBD1 (6 bases). The V gene lost 5 bases and the J gene lost 1 base, with 11 bases spanning the gap. This CDR3 has 15 residues. From germline, CDR1 is SEHNR and CDR2 FQNEAQ (reference sequence). DNA for the CDR3: TGTGCCAGCAGCCCTTTACAGGGGAACACCGGGGAGCTGTTTTTT. As protein: CASSPLQGNTGELFF.

This chain links TRBV6-1 with TRBJ2-7, with D possibly matching TRBD1 (7 bases). CDR1 and CDR2 (germline): MNHNS, SASEGT. This CDR3 spans 13 amino acids. V lost 6 bases, J lost 6 bases, and 15 bases lay in between. CDR3 coding DNA: TGTGCCAGCAGGGGGGGACAGTCCGTCGAGCAGTACTTC. Translating gives CASRGGQSVEQYF.

This chain joins TRBV28 and TRBJ2-7; the D gene is possibly TRBD2 (5 bases). CDR1 MDHEN and CDR2 SYDVKM come from the germline V gene. This CDR3 has 11 amino acids. Trimming took off 6 bases at V and 2 bases at J, with 5 bases between the two ends. CDR3 DNA: TGTGCCAGCAGCGGGGCCTACGAGCAGTACTTC. It encodes CASSGAYEQYF.

The J gene is TRBJ2-4, the V gene TRBV10-3; 11 bases are a match to TRBD2. Germline V gives CDR1 ENHRY, CDR2 SYGVKD. V trimming: 7 bases; J trimming: 3 bases; junction bases outside the gene matches: 8. The CDR3 is made up of 16 amino acids. The CDR3 spells CAIIQTSGNYKNIQYF. The CDR3 DNA reads as TGTGCCATCATTCAGACTAGCGGGAATTACAAAAACATTCAGTACTTC.

The chain is built from TRBV5-8 and TRBJ1-2; 9 nucleotides match TRBD1. After removal of 4 bases from V and 8 bases from J, the junction contained 9 bases not matched to a gene. This CDR3 comprises 14 residues. Germline V CDR1 and CDR2: SGHTS, YDEGEE. In nucleotides, the CDR3 is TGTGCCAGCAGCCAGGGACAGGGTCCGATCGGCTACACCTTC. It translates to CASSQGQGPIGYTF.

The chain has TRBV5-1 and TRBJ2-7; 7 bases are shared with TRBD1. The trim removed 2 bases at V and 5 bases at J, leaving 13 bases unmatched. Germline-derived CDR1 and CDR2 are SGHRS and YFSETQ. This CDR3 comprises 16 residues. For the CDR3, the DNA is TGCGCCAGCAGCTTAAACCCCGGGACAGCCCTCGACGAGCAGTACTTC. Protein sequence: CASSLNPGTALDEQYF.

The chain has TRBV10-3 and TRBJ1-1; possibly TRBD1 for D (5 bases). The germline CDR1 and CDR2 sequences are ENHRY and SYGVKD. Trimming shortened V by 0 bases and J by 5 bases, and 10 bases separated the two germline ends. The CDR3 spans 14 residues. The CDR3 loop reads CAISESQGRTEAFF. In DNA, the CDR3 is TGTGCCATCAGTGAGTCGCAGGGAAGGACTGAAGCTTTCTTT.

The CDR3 coding sequence is TGCGCCAGCAGCTTGGGGAGCTCTGGAAACACCATATATTTT. Translated, it gives CASSLGSSGNTIYF. V gene TRBV5-1 combines with J gene TRBJ1-3; D not resolved. Germline CDR1 reads SGHRS; CDR2 reads YFSETQ. This CDR3 has 14 residues. Trimming removed 0 bases from V and 0 bases from J, with 4 bases in between. Full variable domain (remainder filled in from reference TRBV5-1 and TRBJ1-3): KAGVTQTPRYLIKTRGQQVTLSCSPISGHRSVSWYQQTPGQGLQFLFEYFSETQRNKGNFPGRFSGRQFSNSRSEMNVSTLELGDSALYLCASSLGSSGNTIYFGEGSWLTVV.